These 15 T cell receptor beta chains came from one sample sequenced in a study of blood T cells in healthy people across ages. A second PCR of 7 to 11 cycles used a sample-barcoded 5' primer and a J-beta primer mix. TCRdb ran MiXCR on the 5' RACE reads and lists one entry per CDR3 protein. This repertoire shows fewer than 950,000 distinct CDR3 sequences, 53% found once; its top ten account for about 38%. The material sequenced was blood. The receptors were gathered from a man of 80 years or more in good health.

This clonotype has more than one count but fewer than ten. This chain links TRBV11-2 with TRBJ2-3; a weak D match, TRBD2 (6 bases). CDR3 length: 16 residues. The V gene's germline CDR1 is SGHAT and CDR2 FQNNGV. V lost 1 base and J lost 14, with 25 bases in between. For the CDR3, the DNA is TGTGCCAGCAGCTTAGGGACTACCAAACAGCACAGATACGCGTATTTT. Its translation is CASSLGTTKQHRYAYF.

The chain is built from TRBV6-2 or TRBV6-3 and TRBJ1-1, with a tentative D call TRBD1 (6 bases). This CDR3 contains 16 residues. V lost 6 bases to trimming and J lost 2 bases, with 19 bases between them. Looked up from germline, CDR1 is MNHEY and CDR2 is SVGEGT. This chain's CDR3 is CASSRSGGGGNTEAFF. As DNA, the CDR3 is TGTGCCAGCAGCCGATCGGGGGGGGGCGGAAACACTGAAGCTTTCTTT.

The CDR3 here is CASSSRASRDTDTQYF. CDR3 DNA: TGTGCCAGCAGCTCCCGCGCTAGCCGTGACACAGATACGCAGTATTTT. The gene calls are TRBV7-2 and TRBJ2-3; D perhaps matches TRBD2 (5 bases). Trimming shortened V by 4 bases and J by 2 bases, and 16 bases separated the two germline ends. The germline V gene has CDR1 SGHTA and CDR2 FQGNSA. The CDR3 has 16 residues.

The chain couples TRBV20-1 to TRBJ2-1, with 9 bases aligning to TRBD1. The CDR3 totals 14 residues. Germline CDR1 and CDR2: DFQATT and SNEGSKA (reference sequence). V was clipped by 6 bases and J by 8 bases; unmatched bases: 11. The DNA of the CDR3 is TGCAGTGCCCCGGCGGGACAGGGTCCGGATGAGCAGTTCTTC. Its protein is CSAPAGQGPDEQFF.

This clonotype appeared a few times. V gene TRBV7-2 combines with J gene TRBJ2-7; D may be TRBD2 (7 bases). The CDR3 extends over 18 amino acids. Per germline, CDR1 SGHTA and CDR2 FQGNSA. V was shortened by 2 bases and J by 2 bases, with 22 bases between the two germline ends. The CDR3, as DNA: TGTGCCAGCAGCTTAAGGGGGGGAGCGGCGGAAGGGACCTACGAGCAGTACTTC. This encodes CASSLRGGAAEGTYEQYF.

The V and J genes are TRBV11-2 and TRBJ2-2, with 7 bases matching TRBD2. This CDR3 is built from 17 residues. Germline V gene sequence: CDR1 SGHAT, CDR2 FQNNGV. Trimming took 6 bases from V and 5 from J; bases not matched to a gene: 15. The CDR3 reads CASSWLSGGRGTGELFF. The CDR3 DNA follows: TGTGCCAGCAGTTGGCTCTCCGGAGGGCGGGGGACCGGGGAGCTGTTTTTT.

The chain has TRBV3-1 and TRBJ2-5, with 7 positions matching TRBD1. After removal of 0 bases from V and 2 bases from J, the junction contained 0 bases not matched to a gene. The germline gives CDR1 LGHDT, CDR2 YNNKEL (reference sequence). This CDR3 contains 14 residues. CDR3 loop: CASSQETGQETQYF. In DNA form, the CDR3 reads TGTGCCAGCAGCCAAGAGACAGGGCAAGAGACCCAGTACTTC.

The J gene is TRBJ2-5, the V gene TRBV29-1, with 10 bases aligning to TRBD1. The V gene's germline CDR1 is SQVTM and CDR2 ANQGSEA. The CDR3 length is 13 residues. The V gene end was trimmed by 7 bases and the J gene end by 11 bases; junction bases not matched to a gene: 13. The CDR3 sequence: CSASGQGYNEQYF. The CDR3 DNA sequence: TGCAGCGCCTCGGGACAGGGGTACAATGAGCAGTACTTC.

The rearrangement joins TRBV20-1 to TRBJ2-1, with D perhaps matching TRBD2 (6 bases). There are 15 residues in the CDR3. The germline V and J ends were trimmed by 3 bases and 4 bases, with 16 bases remaining between them. CDR1 and CDR2 from the germline V gene are DFQATT and SNEGSKA (reference sequence). The CDR3 coding sequence is TGCAGTGCTAGGGGGCTAGCGCGCATTTACAATGAGCAGTTCTTC. This translates into CSARGLARIYNEQFF.

The chain combines TRBV7-8 with TRBJ2-3; 9 bases are shared with TRBD1. The germline CDR1 and CDR2 sequences are SGHVS and FQNEAQ. With V trimmed by 1 base and J by 14 bases, 22 bases remained unmatched. This CDR3 region has 18 residues. DNA of the CDR3: TGTGCCAGCAGCTTAGGACCCCTGACAGGGGGTGGTCACAGATACGCGTATTTT. Encoded protein: CASSLGPLTGGGHRYAYF.

This chain links TRBV12-3 or TRBV12-4 with TRBJ2-7; a weak D match, TRBD1 (6 bases). The CDR3 sequence is 12 residues long. The ends were cut back, 6 bases at V and 6 bases at J, with 12 bases in the middle. Here the CDR3 reads CASRSTGTEQYF. For the CDR3, the DNA is TGTGCCAGCAGGTCGACAGGTACCGAGCAGTACTTC.

V is TRBV27 and J is TRBJ2-7, with unresolved D. V lost 6 bases, J lost 1 base, and 16 bases lay in between. Per the germline V gene, CDR1 is MNHEY and CDR2 is SMNVEV (reference sequence). The CDR3 has 15 residues. CDR3 sequence reads: CASSPEGLGSYEQYF. The CDR3 nucleotides read TGTGCCAGCAGCCCCGAAGGGCTAGGGTCCTACGAGCAGTACTTC.

This clonotype appeared a few times. V is TRBV7-9 and J is TRBJ2-1; D not certain. The germline gives CDR1 SEHNR, CDR2 FQNEAQ (reference sequence). V lost 8 bases and J 7 bases, leaving 15 bases between the germline ends. The CDR3 covers 13 residues. The CDR3 protein is CASFRTPGNEQFF. CDR3 DNA sequence: TGTGCCAGCTTCAGGACCCCCGGGAATGAGCAGTTCTTC.

The table lists this clonotype with many counts. The chain employs TRBV24-1 and TRBJ2-1, with 12 bases fitting TRBD1. The CDR3 contains 16 residues. The V gene's germline CDR1 is KGHDR and CDR2 SFDVKD. The V and J ends lost 3 bases and 9 bases, in that order; junction bases with no gene match: 8. CDR3 DNA sequence: TGTGCCACCAGTGATGGTAGGGACAGGGGGCTGGGTGAGCAGTTCTTC. It is translated as CATSDGRDRGLGEQFF.

This clonotype appeared once. The J gene is TRBJ1-1, the V gene TRBV2; D unresolved. The CDR3 consists of 14 residues. Per the germline V gene, CDR1 is SNHLY and CDR2 is FYNNEI. Between the trimmed V and J ends, which lost 5 bases and 4 bases, there was a span of 14 bases. The CDR3 loop is CASSLSLVGTEAFF. The CDR3 nucleotides read TGTGCCAGCAGTCTCTCCCTTGTGGGCACTGAAGCTTTCTTT.